This TCR beta chain was identified in a study of Ad26.COV2.S vaccination and SARS-CoV-2 variants. Clones were sequenced by immunoSEQ multiplex PCR, and TCRdb holds only the in-frame ones, with some missing. This table has about 680,000 clones, more than 80% appearing once. The treatment is: roughly 19 received Ad26.COV2.S at low or high dose, single or two shots; 5 received placebo; per-sample allocation not given. Day 63 after the first vaccine or placebo injection was the time point for sampling. Trimming took 4 bases from V and 7 from J, leaving 13 bases between them. CDR3 length: 13 residues. The V gene's germline CDR1 is KGHDR and CDR2 SFDVKD.

This rearrangement joins TRBV24-1 to TRBJ2-7; a possible D gene is TRBD2 (6 bases). The TCR sequence derives from a person between 18 and 65 years old who received the Ad26.COV2.S COVID-19 vaccine or a placebo. The source material was peripheral blood, sampled in a trial of Ad26.COV2.S vaccine versus placebo. The CDR3, as DNA: TGTGCCACCAGTGACGGAGGGGTATTTGAGCAGTACTTC. It translates to CATSDGGVFEQYF.